The clone carrying this TCR beta chain was counted between two and nine times. Its antigen is unidentified. The data were taken from a study of a mutant IDH1 vaccine in newly diagnosed glioma. Study-level information: With temozolomide cycles, or 4-6 weeks after radiotherapy alone, vaccination was started. Earlier therapy was either radiotherapy, temozolomide, or both, and most got both. Treated individuals were roughly 62% male and roughly 40% female, averaging about 42 years of age.

TCRdb's copy holds only in-frame clones and misses some; the assay was immunoSEQ multiplex PCR. This table has tens of thousands of clones, around 77% appearing once. The time point: week 11, during vaccination. One vaccine dose held 300 ug of mutant IDH1 20-mer peptide and came with topical imiquimod. The donors had new WHO grade 3 or 4 astrocytomas; these were IDH1-mutant and ATRX-lost. This material consisted of PBMCs, taken from a glioma patient whose treatment included an IDH1 peptide vaccine. This sequence originates from a young woman with glioma.

DNA of the CDR3: TGTGCCAGCAGTGGGACTGCCTTGGAGTCCTACGAGCAGTACTTC. Its protein product is CASSGTALESYEQYF. The chain is built from TRBV25-1 and TRBJ2-7; a possible D gene is TRBD2 (5 bases). Trimming cost V 4 bases and J 1 base, with 14 bases left between them. CDR3 length: 15 residues. Germline values: CDR1 MGHDK, CDR2 SYGVNS.